The rows below give T cell receptor beta chains drawn from one sample of a study of cytomegalovirus exposure and HLA in healthy donors. This table comes from immunoSEQ multiplex PCR, and its TCRdb copy is limited to in-frame clones, with some not included. The repertoire holds around 250,000 clones, with roughly 89% as singletons. Sample: PBMCs. The origin of the receptors is a woman under 30 in good health and CMV-seronegative. Each CDR3 is given with its conserved first and last residue. D genes are given only for firm matches. Rows may omit the clone size; those that give it use once, few, many or a size class.

v_call	j_call	d_call	clone_size	cdr3_nt	cdr3_aa
TRBV5-1	TRBJ1-2	NA	NA	TGCGCCAGCAGCCTAAACCGTGTTTCTTATGGCTACACCTTC	CASSLNRVSYGYTF
TRBV29-1	TRBJ2-2	NA	NA	TGCAGCGTTGCTCGAGGGAGAACGAACACCGGGGAGCTGTTTTTT	CSVARGRTNTGELFF
TRBV6-6	TRBJ1-5	NA	NA	TGTGCCAGCAGTTACTCCCCCGAGAGCAATCAGCCCCAGCATTTT	CASSYSPESNQPQHF
TRBV9	TRBJ2-1	TRBD2	NA	TGTGCCAGCAGCGTTCACCTAGCGGGGGTGTTCAATGAGCAGTTCTTC	CASSVHLAGVFNEQFF
TRBV27	TRBJ1-1	NA	NA	TGTGCCAGCAGTTTAGGACAGCTGATGAACACTGAAGCTTTCTTT	CASSLGQLMNTEAFF
TRBV19	TRBJ1-2	NA	NA	TGTGCCAGTAGTGATTTCACAGCTTCACTCTATGGCTACACCTTC	CASSDFTASLYGYTF
TRBV30	TRBJ2-7	TRBD1	once	TGTGCCTGGAGCCCCGACAGGGAAGTACAGCAGTACTTC	CAWSPDREVQQYF
TRBV5-5	TRBJ1-1	TRBD1	NA	TGTGCCAGCAGAAAAACAGGGGACACTGAAGCTTTCTTT	CASRKTGDTEAFF
TRBV5-6	TRBJ1-3	TRBD1	once	TGTGCCAGCAGGCCGGGACAGGGGGCTGGAAACACCATATATTTT	CASRPGQGAGNTIYF
TRBV5-6	TRBJ2-7	TRBD2	NA	TGTGCCAGCAGCCCGGGACTAGCGGGGCGCATCTCCTACGAGCAGTACTTC	CASSPGLAGRISYEQYF
TRBV4-1	TRBJ1-4	TRBD1	NA	TGCGCCAGCAGCCAAGTCGGGACAGTGAATGAAAAACTGTTTTTT	CASSQVGTVNEKLFF
TRBV7-8	TRBJ1-6	TRBD1	NA	TGTGCCAGCAGCTTAGCCCCGGGACAGGGATCCCGGGATAATTCACCCCTCCACTTT	CASSLAPGQGSRDNSPLHF
TRBV7-3	TRBJ2-3	TRBD2	NA	TGTGCCAGCAGCTCCGCGACTAGCGGGCGCACAGATACGCAGTATTTT	CASSSATSGRTDTQYF
TRBV29-1	TRBJ2-1	TRBD1	NA	TGCAGCGTTCAACAGGGGTTCGATGAGCAGTTCTTC	CSVQQGFDEQFF
TRBV9	TRBJ2-1	NA	NA	TGTGCCAGCAGCGTAGACGGACGGACATACAATGAGCAGTTCTTC	CASSVDGRTYNEQFF
TRBV27	TRBJ1-4	TRBD1	NA	TGTGCCAGCAGTGAGGGACAGGGGGGTGAAAAACTGTTTTTT	CASSEGQGGEKLFF
TRBV10-3	TRBJ1-2	NA	NA	TGTGCCATCAGTGAGTCGCAGGGAATCAACTATGGCTACACCTTC	CAISESQGINYGYTF
TRBV28	TRBJ2-2	NA	NA	TGTGCCAGCAGTTTTCTCCTACTATGGGGGGGCCGCACCGGGGAGCTGTTTTTT	CASSFLLLWGGRTGELFF
TRBV30	TRBJ2-2	NA	NA	TGTGCCTGGATCCACACGTACACCGGGGAGCTGTTTTTT	CAWIHTYTGELFF
TRBV7-8	TRBJ2-7	NA	NA	TGTGCCAGCAGCTTAGTTGTCCCACAGGACACCTACGAGCAGTACTTC	CASSLVVPQDTYEQYF
TRBV7-9	TRBJ2-3	NA	once	TGTGCCAGCAGCTCGGACAAGAGCACAGATACGCAGTATTTT	CASSSDKSTDTQYF
TRBV11-2	TRBJ1-3	NA	once	TGTGCCAGCAGCTACGACAACTCTGGAAACACCATATATTTT	CASSYDNSGNTIYF
TRBV4-1	TRBJ2-5	TRBD1	NA	TGCGCCAGCAGCCCAAGGACAGGGTCAGAGACCCAGTACTTC	CASSPRTGSETQYF
TRBV9	TRBJ2-2	NA	few	TGTGCCAGCAGCGTAGTTCGGCAGGGGGGCACCGGGGAGCTGTTTTTT	CASSVVRQGGTGELFF
TRBV2	TRBJ2-4	NA	NA	TGTGCCAGCAGGGCCGACAGGCAGCCCTTTCAGTACTTC	CASRADRQPFQYF
TRBV27	TRBJ2-7	TRBD1	NA	TGTGCCAGCAGTTTGGGGACAGGGGACGAGCAGTACTTC	CASSLGTGDEQYF
TRBV5-4	TRBJ1-3	NA	NA	TGTGCCACTACGAGCGGAAGCTCTGGAAACACCATATATTTT	CATTSGSSGNTIYF
TRBV28	TRBJ1-5	NA	NA	TGTGCCAGCAGTTTTCGAGTAAATCAGCCCCAGCATTTT	CASSFRVNQPQHF
TRBV4-1	TRBJ1-2	TRBD1	NA	TGCGCCAGCAGTCTACTACAGGGGGCCCCCCATGGCTACACCTTC	CASSLLQGAPHGYTF
TRBV4-1	TRBJ1-6	NA	NA	TGCGCCAGCAGCCAAGGGGTACAGGGTCTCATCGACTCACCCCTCCACTTT	CASSQGVQGLIDSPLHF
TRBV6-5	TRBJ2-1	TRBD1	once	TGTGCCAGCAGTTACGGGACAGGAACCGTCAATGAGCAGTTCTTC	CASSYGTGTVNEQFF
TRBV18	TRBJ1-4	TRBD1	NA	TGTGCCAGCTCACCTGGAGCAGGGGGTAATGAAAAACTGTTTTTT	CASSPGAGGNEKLFF
TRBV18	TRBJ1-1	NA	NA	TGTGCCAGCTCAGGTACAGGACCACCCATGAACACTGAAGCTTTCTTT	CASSGTGPPMNTEAFF
TRBV7-9	TRBJ2-1	NA	NA	TGTGCCAGCAGCTTAGGAGATTACTCCTACAATGAGCAGTTCTTC	CASSLGDYSYNEQFF
TRBV19	TRBJ2-7	TRBD2	NA	TGTGCCAGTAGTACGGGACTAGCGAAAGACGAGCAGTACTTC	CASSTGLAKDEQYF
TRBV29-1	TRBJ1-2	NA	NA	TGCAGCGTTGAAGATCACCCCGAGCCGTATGGCTACACCTTC	CSVEDHPEPYGYTF
TRBV2	TRBJ1-5	NA	NA	TGTGCCAGCAGTGACAGTGATAGCAATCAGCCCCAGCATTTT	CASSDSDSNQPQHF
TRBV9	TRBJ2-7	TRBD2	NA	TGTGCCAGCAGCCCCTGGCCCCGTAGCGGGGGTACCTCCTACGAGCAGTACTTC	CASSPWPRSGGTSYEQYF